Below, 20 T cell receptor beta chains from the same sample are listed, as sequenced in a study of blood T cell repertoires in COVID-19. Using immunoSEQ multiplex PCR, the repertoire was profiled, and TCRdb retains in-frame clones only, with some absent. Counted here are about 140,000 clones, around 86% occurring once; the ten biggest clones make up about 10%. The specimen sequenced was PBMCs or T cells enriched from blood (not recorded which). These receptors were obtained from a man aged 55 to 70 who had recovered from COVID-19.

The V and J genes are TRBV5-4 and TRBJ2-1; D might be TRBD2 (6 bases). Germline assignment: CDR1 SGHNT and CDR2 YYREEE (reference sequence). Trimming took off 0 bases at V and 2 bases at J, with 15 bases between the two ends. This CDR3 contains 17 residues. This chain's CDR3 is CASSLVVAENTYNEQFF. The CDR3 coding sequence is TGTGCCAGCAGCTTGGTTGTAGCGGAAAACACCTACAATGAGCAGTTCTTC.

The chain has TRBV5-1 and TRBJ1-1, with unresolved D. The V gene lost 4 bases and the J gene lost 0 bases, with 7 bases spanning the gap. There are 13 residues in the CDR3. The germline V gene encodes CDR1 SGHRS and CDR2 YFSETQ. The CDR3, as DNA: TGCGCCAGCAGCCTTACTATGAACACTGAAGCTTTCTTT. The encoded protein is CASSLTMNTEAFF.

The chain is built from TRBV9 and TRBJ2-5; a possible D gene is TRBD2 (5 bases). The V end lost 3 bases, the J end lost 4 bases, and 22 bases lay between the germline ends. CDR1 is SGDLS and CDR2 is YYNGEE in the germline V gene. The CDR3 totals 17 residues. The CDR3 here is CASSDQTRRFLRETQYF. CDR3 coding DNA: TGTGCCAGCAGCGATCAAACTAGAAGGTTCCTAAGAGAGACCCAGTACTTC.

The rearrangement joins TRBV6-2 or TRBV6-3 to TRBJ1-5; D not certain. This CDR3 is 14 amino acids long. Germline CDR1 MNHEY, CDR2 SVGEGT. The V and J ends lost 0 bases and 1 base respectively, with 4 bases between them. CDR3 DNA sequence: TGTGCCAGCAGTTACTCTCAGAGCAATCAGCCCCAGCATTTT. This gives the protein CASSYSQSNQPQHF.

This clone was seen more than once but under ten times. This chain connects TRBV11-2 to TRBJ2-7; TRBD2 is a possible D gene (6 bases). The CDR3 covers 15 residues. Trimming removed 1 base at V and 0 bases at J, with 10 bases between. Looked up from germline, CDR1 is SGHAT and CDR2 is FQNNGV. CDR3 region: CASSLGGTVSYEQYF. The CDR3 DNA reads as TGTGCCAGCAGCTTAGGAGGGACTGTCTCCTACGAGCAGTACTTC.

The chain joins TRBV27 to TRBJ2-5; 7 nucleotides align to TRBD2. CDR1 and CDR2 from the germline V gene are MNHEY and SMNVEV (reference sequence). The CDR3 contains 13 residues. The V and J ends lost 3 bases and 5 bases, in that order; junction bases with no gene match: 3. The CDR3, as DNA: TGTGCCAGCAGTTTGCGGGGGACCGAGACCCAGTACTTC. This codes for CASSLRGTETQYF.

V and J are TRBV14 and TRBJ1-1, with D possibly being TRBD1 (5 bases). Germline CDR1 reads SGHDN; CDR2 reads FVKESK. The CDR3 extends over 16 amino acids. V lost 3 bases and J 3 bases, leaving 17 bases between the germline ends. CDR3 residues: CASSHGAGSVDTEAFF. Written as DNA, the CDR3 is TGTGCCAGCAGCCATGGGGCAGGGTCGGTGGACACTGAAGCTTTCTTT.

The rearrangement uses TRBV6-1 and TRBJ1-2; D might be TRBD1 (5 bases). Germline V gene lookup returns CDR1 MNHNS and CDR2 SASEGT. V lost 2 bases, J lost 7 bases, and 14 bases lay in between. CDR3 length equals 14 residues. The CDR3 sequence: CASSETGVGSGYTF. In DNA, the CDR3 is TGTGCCAGCAGTGAAACGGGGGTAGGGTCTGGCTACACCTTC.

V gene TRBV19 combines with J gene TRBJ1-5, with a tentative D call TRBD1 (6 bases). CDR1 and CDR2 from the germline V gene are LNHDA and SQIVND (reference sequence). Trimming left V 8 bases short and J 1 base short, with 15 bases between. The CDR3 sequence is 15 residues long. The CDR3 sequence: CASAPGQASNQPQHF. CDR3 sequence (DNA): TGTGCCAGTGCCCCGGGACAAGCGAGCAATCAGCCCCAGCATTTT.

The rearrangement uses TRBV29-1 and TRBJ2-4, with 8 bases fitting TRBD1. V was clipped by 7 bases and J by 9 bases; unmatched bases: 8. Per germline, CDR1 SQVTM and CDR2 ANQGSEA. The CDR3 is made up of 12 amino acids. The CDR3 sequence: CSGGQGTGIQYF. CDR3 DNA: TGCAGCGGCGGACAGGGTACTGGCATTCAGTACTTC.

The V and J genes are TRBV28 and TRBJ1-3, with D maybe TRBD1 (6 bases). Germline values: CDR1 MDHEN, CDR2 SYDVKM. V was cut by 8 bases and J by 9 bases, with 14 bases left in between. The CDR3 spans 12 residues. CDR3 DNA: TGTGCCAGCGGTCCCCGGACAGCCACCATATATTTT. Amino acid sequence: CASGPRTATIYF.

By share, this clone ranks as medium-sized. The CDR3 nucleotides are TGTGCCAGCAGCCAAGCCCCGGACAGCCAGGCGGACACCATATATTTT. It codes for CASSQAPDSQADTIYF. This chain uses TRBV16 with TRBJ1-3; D may be TRBD1 (6 bases). In germline, CDR1 is KGHSY, CDR2 FQNENV. This CDR3 has 16 amino acids. V lost 2 bases, J lost 8 bases, and 19 bases lay in between.

CDR3 region: CASTRVPGSSGANVLTF. DNA for the CDR3: TGTGCCAGCACCCGGGTTCCGGGGAGCTCTGGGGCCAACGTCCTGACTTTC. The rearrangement links TRBV21-1 to TRBJ2-6; the table names TRBD2, a call not compared with the DNA. TRBV21-1 is tagged as a pseudogene. CDR3 size: 17 residues.

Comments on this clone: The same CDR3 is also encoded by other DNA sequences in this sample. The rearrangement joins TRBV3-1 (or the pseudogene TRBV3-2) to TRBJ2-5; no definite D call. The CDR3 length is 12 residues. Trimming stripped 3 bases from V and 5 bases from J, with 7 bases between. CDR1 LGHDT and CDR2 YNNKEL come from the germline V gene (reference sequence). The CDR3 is CASSQRGETQYF. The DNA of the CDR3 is TGTGCCAGCAGCCAGCGAGGTGAGACCCAGTACTTC.

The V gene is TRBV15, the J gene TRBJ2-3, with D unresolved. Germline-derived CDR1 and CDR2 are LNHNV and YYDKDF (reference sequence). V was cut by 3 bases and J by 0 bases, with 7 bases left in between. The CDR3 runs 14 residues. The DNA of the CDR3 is TGTGCCACCAGCAGGTCCACTAGCACAGATACGCAGTATTTT. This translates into CATSRSTSTDTQYF.

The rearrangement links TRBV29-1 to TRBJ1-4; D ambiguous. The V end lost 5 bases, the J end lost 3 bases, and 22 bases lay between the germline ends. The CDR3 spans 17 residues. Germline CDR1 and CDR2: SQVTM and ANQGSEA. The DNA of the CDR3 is TGCAGCGTTACGATCCGGTCGCACCCCCCCCCTAATGAAAAACTGTTTTTT. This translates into CSVTIRSHPPPNEKLFF.

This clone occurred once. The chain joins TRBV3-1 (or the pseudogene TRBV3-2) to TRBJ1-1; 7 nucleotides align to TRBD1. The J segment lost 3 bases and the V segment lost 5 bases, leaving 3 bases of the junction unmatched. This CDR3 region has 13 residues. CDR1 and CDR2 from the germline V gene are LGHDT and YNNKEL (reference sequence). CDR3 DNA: TGTGCCAGCAGCAACACAGGGGACACTGAAGCTTTCTTT. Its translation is CASSNTGDTEAFF.

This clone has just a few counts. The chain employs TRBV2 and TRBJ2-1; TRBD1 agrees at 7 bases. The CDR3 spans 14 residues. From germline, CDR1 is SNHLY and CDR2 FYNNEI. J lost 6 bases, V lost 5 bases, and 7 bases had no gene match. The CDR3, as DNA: TGTGCCAGCAGTCGGCAGACAGGGTTCAATGAGCAGTTCTTC. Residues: CASSRQTGFNEQFF. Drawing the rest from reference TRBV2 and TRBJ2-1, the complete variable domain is EPEVTQTPSHQVTQMGQEVILRCVPISNHLYFYWYRQILGQKVEFLVSFYNNEISEKSEIFDDQFSVERPDGSNFTLKIRSTKLEDSAMYFCASSRQTGFNEQFFGPGTRLTVL.

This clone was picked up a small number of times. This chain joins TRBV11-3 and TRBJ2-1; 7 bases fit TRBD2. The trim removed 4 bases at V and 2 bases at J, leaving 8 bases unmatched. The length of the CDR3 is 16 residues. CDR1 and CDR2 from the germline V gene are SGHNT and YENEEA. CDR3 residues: CASSSTGGRAYNEQFF. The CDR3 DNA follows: TGTGCCAGCAGCTCCACGGGCGGGAGAGCCTACAATGAGCAGTTCTTC.

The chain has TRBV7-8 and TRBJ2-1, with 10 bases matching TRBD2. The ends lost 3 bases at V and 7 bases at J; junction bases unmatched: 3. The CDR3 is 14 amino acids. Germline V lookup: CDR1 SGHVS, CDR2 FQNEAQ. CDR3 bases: TGTGCCAGCAGCTTGAGCGGGAGGGGGAATGAGCAGTTCTTC. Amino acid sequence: CASSLSGRGNEQFF.